This is a list of T cell receptor beta chains from one sample in a study of blood T cell repertoires in COVID-19. The data were produced by immunoSEQ multiplex PCR, yet TCRdb's version contains in-frame clones alone and is incomplete. The data contain roughly 150,000 clones, more than 85% of them singletons. Specimen: peripheral blood. The receptors were sampled from a woman in her 70s with acute or convalescent COVID-19. Both conserved end residues are part of each CDR3. The order of the fields is D gene, J gene, clone size, V gene, CDR3 protein, CDR3 DNA. D genes are given only for firm matches. Part of the rows lack a size; the others show once, few, many or a class for expanded clones.

NA TRBJ2-2 NA TRBV5-1 CASKGVVATGELFF TGCGCCAGCAAGGGGGTTGTGGCTACCGGGGAGCTGTTTTTT
NA TRBJ1-5 NA TRBV19 CASSKTGGNQPQHF TGTGCCAGTAGTAAAACAGGAGGGAATCAGCCCCAGCATTTT
NA TRBJ2-5 NA TRBV7-6 CASSPRALSGGETQYF TGTGCCAGCAGCCCAAGAGCCCTCTCCGGCGGAGAGACCCAGTACTTC
NA TRBJ1-2 few TRBV7-3 CASSEYNAGQVHGYTF TGTGCCAGCAGCGAGTACAACGCAGGTCAAGTGCATGGCTACACCTTC
NA TRBJ2-3 NA TRBV19 CASSPTGTDTQYF TGTGCCAGTAGCCCCACGGGGACAGATACGCAGTATTTT
TRBD1 TRBJ2-4 NA TRBV19 CASSNPRDSLAKNIQYF TGTGCCAGTAGCAATCCACGGGACAGCCTAGCCAAAAACATTCAGTACTTC
NA TRBJ2-7 few TRBV7-2 CASSRSNYEQYF TGTGCCAGCAGCCGATCTAACTACGAGCAGTACTTC
NA TRBJ2-3 NA TRBV7-3 CASSLGPTDTQYF TGTGCCAGCAGCTTAGGGCCCACAGATACGCAGTATTTT
NA TRBJ1-5 NA TRBV28 CASSLQGSQPQHF TGTGCCAGCAGTTTACAGGGGAGTCAGCCCCAGCATTTT
NA TRBJ1-2 once TRBV29-1 CSGGQTNYGYTF TGCAGCGGGGGACAAACCAACTATGGCTACACCTTC
NA TRBJ1-3 NA TRBV3-1/TRBV3-2 CASSLRTATSGNTIYF TGTGCCAGCAGCCTAAGGACAGCCACCTCTGGAAACACCATATATTTT
NA TRBJ1-6 NA TRBV7-8 CASSLWTAGNSPLHF TGTGCCAGCAGCTTATGGACGGCGGGGAATTCACCCCTCCACTTT
NA TRBJ2-3 NA TRBV5-1 CASSTHPTGMGADTQYF TGCGCCAGCAGCACCCACCCGACAGGAATGGGGGCAGATACGCAGTATTTT
TRBD1 TRBJ1-6 NA TRBV5-6 CASSLMGQAPYSLHF TGTGCCAGCAGCTTGATGGGACAGGCCCCCTATTCCCTCCACTTT
NA TRBJ1-5 NA TRBV7-2 CASSLSPNQPQHF TGTGCCAGCAGCTTATCCCCTAATCAGCCCCAGCATTTT
NA TRBJ1-4 NA TRBV6-2/TRBV6-3 CASSFNRRATNEKLFF TGTGCCAGCAGTTTTAACAGGCGTGCAACTAATGAAAAACTGTTTTTT
TRBD1 TRBJ1-4 few TRBV29-1 CSVVWGAGGRGEKLFF TGCAGCGTTGTTTGGGGTGCAGGGGGTCGGGGTGAAAAACTGTTTTTT
NA TRBJ1-2 NA TRBV29-1 CSVVSRNYGYTF TGCAGCGTTGTATCGAGAAACTATGGCTACACCTTC
NA TRBJ2-7 NA TRBV3-1/TRBV3-2 CASSQGGLAYEQYF TGTGCCAGCAGCCAAGGGGGGCTCGCCTACGAGCAGTACTTC
TRBD1 TRBJ1-6 NA TRBV28 CASTRTGGNNSPLHF TGTGCCAGCACCCGGACAGGGGGGAATAATTCACCCCTCCACTTT
TRBD1 TRBJ1-5 NA TRBV3-1/TRBV3-2 CASSHAGRTGVSNQPQHF TGTGCCAGCAGCCACGCCGGCCGGACAGGGGTTAGCAATCAGCCCCAGCATTTT
NA TRBJ2-1 NA TRBV7-9 CASSPRGADNEQFF TGTGCCAGCAGCCCCCGGGGGGCGGACAATGAGCAGTTCTTC
TRBD1 TRBJ1-5 NA TRBV28 CASRAGQGGQPQHF TGTGCCAGCAGGGCTGGACAGGGAGGGCAGCCCCAGCATTTT
NA TRBJ1-1 NA TRBV29-1 CSVNKQGLNTEAFF TGCAGCGTAAACAAACAGGGCCTGAACACTGAAGCTTTCTTT
NA TRBJ2-2 once TRBV7-9 CASSPTVTGELFF TGTGCCAGCAGCCCGACAGTAACCGGGGAGCTGTTTTTT
NA TRBJ2-3 NA TRBV7-9 CASSPGTPGYTDTQYF TGTGCCAGCAGCCCCGGGACTCCCGGATACACAGATACGCAGTATTTT
TRBD2 TRBJ2-3 NA TRBV5-1 CASSLLAGGAISTDTQYF TGCGCCAGCAGCCTCTTAGCGGGGGGGGCGATTAGCACAGATACGCAGTATTTT
NA TRBJ2-2 NA TRBV4-1 CASSQPSLQGHTGELFF TGCGCCAGCAGCCAACCCAGTCTACAGGGACACACCGGGGAGCTGTTTTTT
TRBD1 TRBJ1-6 NA TRBV19 CASSIRDRGSPLHF TGTGCCAGTAGCATCCGGGACAGGGGTTCACCCCTCCACTTT
TRBD1 TRBJ1-5 NA TRBV29-1 CSVRTGGSDSNQPQHF TGCAGCGTTCGGACAGGGGGCTCCGATAGCAATCAGCCCCAGCATTTT
NA TRBJ1-1 NA TRBV29-1 CSVPWGQGTEAFF TGCAGCGTTCCTTGGGGCCAGGGCACTGAAGCTTTCTTT
TRBD1 TRBJ1-2 NA TRBV6-5 CASSRDRGDYGYTF TGTGCCAGCAGTAGGGACAGGGGGGACTATGGCTACACCTTC
NA TRBJ2-3 NA TRBV3-1/TRBV3-2 CASSQRVGTQYF TGTGCCAGCAGCCAACGGGTGGGTACGCAGTATTTT
NA TRBJ2-3 NA TRBV19 CASSIWLATDTQYF TGTGCCAGTAGTATTTGGCTCGCCACAGATACGCAGTATTTT
NA TRBJ2-2 NA TRBV7-2 CASSLNGNTGELFF TGTGCCAGCAGCTTAAACGGGAACACCGGGGAGCTGTTTTTT
NA TRBJ1-4 NA TRBV7-2 CASSPRRGAKEKLFF TGTGCCAGCAGCCCGCGACGGGGGGCTAAAGAAAAACTGTTTTTT
NA TRBJ1-1 NA TRBV9 CASSVESGRVLEAFF TGTGCCAGCAGCGTAGAATCAGGCAGGGTATTGGAAGCTTTCTTT